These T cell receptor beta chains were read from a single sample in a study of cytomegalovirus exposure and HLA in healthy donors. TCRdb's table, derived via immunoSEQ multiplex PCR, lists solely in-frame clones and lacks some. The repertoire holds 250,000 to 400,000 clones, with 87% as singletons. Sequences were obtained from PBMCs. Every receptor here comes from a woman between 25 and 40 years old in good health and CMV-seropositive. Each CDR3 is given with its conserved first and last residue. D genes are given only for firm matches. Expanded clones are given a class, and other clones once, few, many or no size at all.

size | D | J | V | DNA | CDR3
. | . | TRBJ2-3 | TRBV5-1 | TGCGCCAGCCGGGGCACTAGATCCACAGATACGCAGTATTTT | CASRGTRSTDTQYF
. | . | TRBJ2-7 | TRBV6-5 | TGTGCCAGCAGTTACAGAGGCGTACCGGGGACCTACGAGCAGTACTTC | CASSYRGVPGTYEQYF
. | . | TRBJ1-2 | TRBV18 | TGTGCCAGCTCACCAAAAACCAACTATGGCTACACCTTC | CASSPKTNYGYTF
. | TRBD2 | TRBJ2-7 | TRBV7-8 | TGTGCCAGCAGCCCCTCGCGGGAGCGGGGGGGCTACGAGCAGTACTTC | CASSPSRERGGYEQYF
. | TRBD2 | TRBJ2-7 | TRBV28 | TGTGCCAGCAGCAAAACCGGGACTAGCGGGGGAACCTACGAGCAGTACTTC | CASSKTGTSGGTYEQYF
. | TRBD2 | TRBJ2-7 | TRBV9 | TGTGCCAGCAGCTCGGGACTAGCGGGAGGTTCCCACTACGAGCAGTACTTC | CASSSGLAGGSHYEQYF
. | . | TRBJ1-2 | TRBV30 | TGTGCCTGGATCAGCGGACGGTCTAACTATGGCTACACCTTC | CAWISGRSNYGYTF
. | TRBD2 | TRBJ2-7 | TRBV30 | TGTGCCTGGAGTGTACCGAGCGGGGTAGACGAGCAGTACTTC | CAWSVPSGVDEQYF
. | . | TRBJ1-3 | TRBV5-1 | TGCGCCAGCAGCTCGACAGCCCTCTCTGGAAACACCATATATTTT | CASSSTALSGNTIYF
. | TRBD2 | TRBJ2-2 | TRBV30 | TGTGCCTGGAATTCCGGACTAGCGGGAGGCGGGGAGCTGTTTTTT | CAWNSGLAGGGELFF
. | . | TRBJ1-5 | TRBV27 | TGTGCCAGCAGTTTCGGTGGCAGGGATTACCATTTT | CASSFGGRDYHF
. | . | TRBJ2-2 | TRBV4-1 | TGCGCCAGCAGCCAAGAGGCTCCGGACAGAAACACCGGGGAGCTGTTTTTT | CASSQEAPDRNTGELFF
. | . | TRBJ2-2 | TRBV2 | TGTGCCAGCCGTTACAGGGTCGGCACCGGGGAGCTGTTTTTT | CASRYRVGTGELFF
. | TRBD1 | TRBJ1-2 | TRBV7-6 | TGTGCCAGCAGCCCTCGGACAGGGGGCCTTAACTATGGCTACACCTTC | CASSPRTGGLNYGYTF
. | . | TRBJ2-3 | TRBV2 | TGTGCCAGCAACCAGCAAGGACTTTCCACAGATACGCAGTATTTT | CASNQQGLSTDTQYF
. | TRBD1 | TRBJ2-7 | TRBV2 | TGTGCCAGCAGTTTTGGACAGGGGCAATACTTC | CASSFGQGQYF
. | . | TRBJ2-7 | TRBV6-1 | TGTGCCAGCAGTGTGTTACGGGTCCCTGGGGGGGAGCAGTACTTC | CASSVLRVPGGEQYF
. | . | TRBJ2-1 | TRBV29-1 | TGCAGCGTTGAAGGGTTCTACAATGAGCAGTTCTTC | CSVEGFYNEQFF
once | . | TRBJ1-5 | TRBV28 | TGTGCCAGCAGTGCCCACACAGGTTTTAGCAATCAGCCCCAGCATTTT | CASSAHTGFSNQPQHF
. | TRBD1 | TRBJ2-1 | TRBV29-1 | TGCAGCTTCAGGACAGGGCCGTCCTACAATGAGCAGTTCTTC | CSFRTGPSYNEQFF
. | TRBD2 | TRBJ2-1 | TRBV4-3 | TGCGCCAGCAGCCAAGATGGAGCGGGAGGGCCTCCATACAATGAGCAGTTCTTC | CASSQDGAGGPPYNEQFF
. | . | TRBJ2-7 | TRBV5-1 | TGCGCCAGCAGCTTGGATTTGACAGGAGTCTCCTACGAGCAGTACTTC | CASSLDLTGVSYEQYF
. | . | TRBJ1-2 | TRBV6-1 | TGTGCCAGCAGTGAAGTAAGAGCTAACTATGGCTACACCTTC | CASSEVRANYGYTF
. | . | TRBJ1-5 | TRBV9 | TGTGCCAGCAGCGAGTGGCCGGATCAGCCCCAGCATTTT | CASSEWPDQPQHF
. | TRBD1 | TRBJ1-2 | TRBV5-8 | TGTGCCAGCAGAACAGGGGGCGCCTATGGCTACACCTTC | CASRTGGAYGYTF
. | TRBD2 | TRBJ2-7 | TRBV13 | TGTGCCAGCAGCTTCCCGGGGGGGAGCTCCTACGAGCAGTACTTC | CASSFPGGSSYEQYF
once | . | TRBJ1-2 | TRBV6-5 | TGTGCCAGCAGGCAAACTGACACCAACTATGGCTACACCTTC | CASRQTDTNYGYTF
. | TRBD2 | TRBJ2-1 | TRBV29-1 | TGCAGCGTTGACGGGCTAGCGGGGGGGTACGGCAATGAGCAGTTCTTC | CSVDGLAGGYGNEQFF
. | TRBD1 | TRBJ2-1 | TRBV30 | TGTGCCTGGTCAGAGGGACAGATGTACAATGAGCAGTTCTTC | CAWSEGQMYNEQFF
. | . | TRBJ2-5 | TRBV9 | TGTGCCAGCAGCGTAGAGGGCCAGGGTGTAGAGACCCAGTACTTC | CASSVEGQGVETQYF
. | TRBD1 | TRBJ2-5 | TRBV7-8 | TGTGCCAGCTCCTGGGACAGGACTGGGGAGACCCAGTACTTC | CASSWDRTGETQYF
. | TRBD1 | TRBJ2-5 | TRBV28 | TGTGCCAGCAGAACGAACAGGGGCTCGTCGAAAGAGACCCAGTACTTC | CASRTNRGSSKETQYF
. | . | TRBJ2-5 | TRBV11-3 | TGTGCCAGCAGCCACAGGGGGGGAGAGACCCAGTACTTC | CASSHRGGETQYF
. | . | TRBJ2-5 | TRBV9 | TGTGCCAGCAGCGTAGGCGGGGCCCCTCAAGAGACCCAGTACTTC | CASSVGGAPQETQYF
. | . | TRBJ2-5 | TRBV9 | TGTGCCAGCAGCGTAGGGGGAGAGACCCAGTACTTC | CASSVGGETQYF
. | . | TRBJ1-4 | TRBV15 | TGTGCCACCAGCAGAGCCGGGACACCTAATGAAAAACTGTTTTTT | CATSRAGTPNEKLFF
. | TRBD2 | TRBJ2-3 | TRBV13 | TGTGCCAGCAGCTTAGGCCTAGCGGGAGGGCCAGATACGCAGTATTTT | CASSLGLAGGPDTQYF
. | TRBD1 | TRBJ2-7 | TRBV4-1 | TGCGCCAGCAGCCATTTCGACAGGGGCTACGAGCAGTACTTC | CASSHFDRGYEQYF
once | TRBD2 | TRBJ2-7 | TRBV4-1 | TGCGCCAGCAGCCAAGGGACTAGCGGGGTCTACGAGCAGTACTTC | CASSQGTSGVYEQYF
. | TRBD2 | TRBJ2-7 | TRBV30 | TGTGCCTGGAGTGACTTGGGAGGGTACTACGAGCAGTACTTC | CAWSDLGGYYEQYF
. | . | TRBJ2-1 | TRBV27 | TGTGCCAGCAGCCCAGTCGGACCAGACTACAATGAGCAGTTCTTC | CASSPVGPDYNEQFF
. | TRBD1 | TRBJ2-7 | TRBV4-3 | TGCGCCAGCAGCCTCCGTACAGGGGTCGGCTACGAGCAGTACTTC | CASSLRTGVGYEQYF
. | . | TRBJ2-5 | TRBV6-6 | TGTGCCAGCAGCCCCCAGGGGGAGACCCAGTACTTC | CASSPQGETQYF